This T cell receptor beta chain was retrieved from a study of human T cells and chemical hapten exposure. Study-wide findings and caveats: High-frequency TCRs, those above 1 in 1000, stayed the same after DPC sensitization.

The CDR3 consists of 18 residues. Per the germline V gene, CDR1 is LGHNA and CDR2 is YNFKEQ. Trimming shortened V by 0 bases and J by 6 bases, and 20 bases separated the two germline ends. This clonotype was recorded a few times. Its antigen is unknown. TCRdb processed the RACE reads anew with MiXCR; each CDR3 protein has one entry. The profile shows 65,000 to 80,000 distinct CDR3 sequences, approximately 8% of them singletons. The time point here: healthy volunteer bleed at 6 weeks. From whole blood left unfractionated, total RNA was extracted. V usage is TRBV4-2 and J usage is TRBJ2-2; a weak D match, TRBD2 (7 bases). Material for sequencing was whole blood. The source is a male donor in good health. Some clones in this sample may be carry-over from other donors' samples. Written as DNA, the CDR3 is TGTGCCAGCAGCCAAGAGAGGGGGGGGCTCTTCAACCCCGGGGAGCTGTTTTTT. Its translation is CASSQERGGLFNPGELFF.